This T cell receptor (beta chain) was identified during a study of blood T cell repertoires in COVID-19. Study information: Spain, Italy and the United States supplied samples that represented acute and convalescent COVID-19.

Followed over time, Seattle patients had been enrolled while infection was active. Measured with immunoSEQ multiplex PCR; TCRdb has only the in-frame clones, and not every one. This table holds roughly 60,000 clones, 75% to 90% found once. The CDR3 length is 15 residues. The V gene's germline CDR1 is SEHNR and CDR2 FQNEAQ (reference sequence). V lost 4 bases and J 1 base, leaving 14 bases between the germline ends. The clonotype comes from a man aged 25-40 years with COVID-19, enrolled during active disease. Sequencing was done on a sample of peripheral blood. The chain employs TRBV7-9 and TRBJ2-7; D is perhaps TRBD1 (5 bases). As DNA, the CDR3 is TGTGCCAGCAGCTCCGGCCGACAGTTATCCTACGAGCAGTACTTC. Translating gives CASSSGRQLSYEQYF.